The table lists the clone carrying this T cell receptor beta chain with many counts. This sample was taken from a study of T cells after yellow fever vaccination. TCRdb analysed the 5' RACE reads with MiXCR anew, one entry per CDR3 protein. The sample has 200,000 to 300,000 distinct CDR3 sequences, 6.5% to 7.5% seen once; the top ten hold roughly 1%. J lost 0 bases, V lost 4 bases, and 3 bases had no gene match. The CDR3 is made up of 15 amino acids. Germline CDR1 ENHRY, CDR2 SYGVKD. The chain has TRBV10-3 and TRBJ2-5; 9 bases match TRBD1. The sample in question was CD4+ T cells sorted from PBMCs, obtained on the day of the yellow fever booster vaccination. This sequence originates from a man between 25 and 39 years old who received the YFV17D yellow fever vaccine. CDR3 nucleotides: TGTGCCATCAGTGTTGGGACAGGGTACCAAGAGACCCAGTACTTC. It specifies CAISVGTGYQETQYF.